These 5 T cell receptor beta chains came from one sample sequenced in a study of CD8+ T cells in alopecia areata. RNA extraction and reverse transcription yielded cDNA as sequencing template. Assay used: immunoSEQ multiplex PCR; TCRdb lists only in-frame clones, some missing. The sample has about 37,000 clones, roughly 53% seen once. A few patients had their CD4+ cells sorted into CD25+CD127- cells. The material sequenced was CD4+ Tregs sorted from blood. The receptor source for this set is a human donor with alopecia areata.

The chain has TRBV7-2 and TRBJ2-7; a weak D match, TRBD2 (6 bases). Germline CDR1 reads SGHTA; CDR2 reads FQGNSA. The CDR3 loop spans 15 amino acids. V was pared by 0 bases and J by 1 base, with 10 bases between. CDR3 in amino acids: CASSLAAGRSYEQYF. CDR3 nucleotide sequence: TGTGCCAGCAGCTTAGCGGCGGGGCGATCCTACGAGCAGTACTTC. Full variable domain (remainder filled in from reference TRBV7-2 and TRBJ2-7): GAGVSQSPSNKVTEKGKDVELRCDPISGHTALYWYRQSLGQGLEFLIYFQGNSAPDKSGLPSDRFSAERTGGSVSTLTIQRTQQEDSAVYLCASSLAAGRSYEQYFGPGTRLTVT.

In regard to this clone: Sequence at one end of the junction differs from germline and may be a read error. This chain uses TRBV2 with TRBJ2-5, with 11 bases that match TRBD2. The CDR3 has 13 residues. The germline V gene has CDR1 SNHLY and CDR2 FYNNEI. CDR3 in amino acids: CASSDLAGGAADF. CDR3 sequence (DNA): TGTGCCAGCAGTGATCTAGCGGGAGGCGCGGCGGACTTC.

This clone turned up a few times. V usage is TRBV7-9 and J usage is TRBJ2-2; no clear D gene. The V and J ends lost 6 bases and 6 bases respectively, with 8 bases between them. From germline, CDR1 is SEHNR and CDR2 FQNEAQ (reference sequence). The CDR3 sequence is 12 residues long. The CDR3 loop reads CASSLVPGELFF. Written as DNA, the CDR3 is TGTGCCAGCAGTCTAGTGCCCGGGGAGCTGTTTTTT. Combining the CDR3 with reference TRBV7-9 and TRBJ2-2 gives the whole variable domain DTGVSQNPRHKITKRGQNVTFRCDPISEHNRLYWYRQTLGQGPEFLTYFQNEAQLEKSRLLSDRFSAERPKGSFSTLEIQRTEQGDSAMYLCASSLVPGELFFGEGSRLTVL.

A note on this clone: One end of the junction varies from germline; a read error may be responsible. The V and J genes are TRBV9 and TRBJ2-1; 11 bases match TRBD1. Germline loops: CDR1 SGDLS, CDR2 YYNGEE. This CDR3 contains 15 residues. The CDR3 loop reads CASSVRDRGYSEQFF. The DNA for the CDR3 is TGTGCCAGCAGCGTACGGGACAGGGGGTACAGTGAGCAGTTCTTC.

This chain uses TRBV4-3 with TRBJ2-1; D uncertain. Per the germline V gene, CDR1 is LGHNA and CDR2 is YSLEER. V gave up 0 bases and J gave up 6 bases, with 15 bases separating them. The CDR3 is 16 residues long. Here the CDR3 reads CASSQDPLEFTNEQFF. In DNA form, the CDR3 reads TGCGCCAGCAGCCAAGATCCCCTAGAGTTCACCAATGAGCAGTTCTTC.